These 32 T cell receptor beta chains originate from one sample sequenced in a study of cytomegalovirus exposure and HLA in healthy donors. The PCR made use of 60 Vbeta and 13 Jbeta primers. Data came from immunoSEQ multiplex PCR; TCRdb stores just in-frame clones and leaves some out. The repertoire holds over 110,000 clones, with 82% as singletons. Sequenced material: PBMCs. These TCRs come from a male donor in good health and CMV-seronegative.

The rearrangement joins TRBV7-2 to TRBJ2-5; D remains unclear. The DNA end is a closer match to TRBJ2-7, so the J assignment may be wrong. The CDR3 is made up of 12 amino acids. Per the germline V gene, CDR1 is SGHTA and CDR2 is FQGNSA. Here the CDR3 DNA reads TGTGCCAGCAGCACTTACGCCTACGAGCAGTACTTC. This codes for CASSTYAYEQYF.

The J gene is TRBJ2-1, the V gene TRBV5-1; 9 bases are shared with TRBD2. The CDR3 spans 15 residues. Losses at the gene ends were 4 bases for V and 10 bases for J; bases not matched to a gene: 12. Germline V lookup: CDR1 SGHRS, CDR2 YFSETQ. CDR3 sequence reads: CASSPRVAGEWEQFF. The DNA of the CDR3 is TGCGCCAGCAGCCCCCGGGTAGCGGGAGAGTGGGAGCAGTTCTTC. The variable domain in full, completed from reference TRBV5-1 and TRBJ2-1, reads KAGVTQTPRYLIKTRGQQVTLSCSPISGHRSVSWYQQTPGQGLQFLFEYFSETQRNKGNFPGRFSGRQFSNSRSEMNVSTLELGDSALYLCASSPRVAGEWEQFFGPGTRLTVL.

For the CDR3, the DNA is TGTGCCATCAGTGGGGCAGCGGTGCTTGGGGAGACCCAGTACTTC. It codes for CAISGAAVLGETQYF. The chain has TRBV10-3 and TRBJ2-5, with D maybe TRBD2 (5 bases). V lost 4 bases, J lost 5 bases, and 17 bases lay in between. Germline V gene sequence: CDR1 ENHRY, CDR2 SYGVKD. The CDR3 has 15 amino acids.

The V gene is TRBV27, the J gene TRBJ1-1; D ambiguous. The V gene's germline CDR1 is MNHEY and CDR2 SMNVEV (reference sequence). This CDR3 spans 13 amino acids. V gave up 6 bases and J gave up 3 bases, with 11 bases separating them. The CDR3 DNA reads TGTGCCAGCAGGGCCGGGAGCTACACTGAAGCTTTCTTT. Translation gives CASRAGSYTEAFF.

A few counts support this clone. The chain uses TRBV30 and TRBJ2-5, with TRBD2 matching over 8 bases. The germline V gene encodes CDR1 GTSNPN and CDR2 SVGIG (reference sequence). V gave up 1 base and J gave up 0 bases; unmatched junction bases: 4. This CDR3 is built from 15 residues. The CDR3 spells CAWSELAAYQETQYF. The DNA for the CDR3 is TGTGCCTGGAGTGAACTAGCGGCGTACCAAGAGACCCAGTACTTC.

The chain is built from TRBV27 and TRBJ2-7; 7 nucleotides line up with TRBD1. CDR3 size: 13 residues. The germline CDR1 and CDR2 sequences are MNHEY and SMNVEV (reference sequence). Trimming removed 7 bases from V and 2 bases from J; junction bases left unmatched: 5. This chain's CDR3 is CASIGTDTYEQYF. The CDR3, as DNA: TGTGCCAGCATTGGGACAGACACCTACGAGCAGTACTTC.

This rearrangement joins TRBV5-1 to TRBJ2-7; 11 bases align to TRBD2. V dropped 4 bases and J dropped 7; count of bases not matched to a gene: 4. The germline gives CDR1 SGHRS, CDR2 YFSETQ. The CDR3 is 13 amino acids. The CDR3 nucleotides read TGCGCCAGCAGCCTAGCGGGAGGTCGTGAGCAGTACTTC. This sequence encodes CASSLAGGREQYF.

The CDR3 loop reads CASRYGEHLNTEAFF. The CDR3 bases are TGTGCCAGCAGATACGGGGAGCACTTGAACACTGAAGCTTTCTTT. The chain couples TRBV7-2 to TRBJ1-1; D remains unclear. The CDR3 is 15 residues long. From germline, CDR1 is SGHTA and CDR2 FQGNSA. V lost 6 bases and J lost 0, with 14 bases in between.

The V and J genes are TRBV28 and TRBJ2-5; D might be TRBD2 (6 bases). This CDR3 region has 15 residues. Looked up from germline, CDR1 is MDHEN and CDR2 is SYDVKM. V lost 5 bases and J lost 5, with 18 bases in between. The CDR3: CASSLASVGGETQYF. DNA of the CDR3: TGTGCCAGCAGTCTAGCGTCGGTTGGGGGGGAGACCCAGTACTTC.

V usage is TRBV9 and J usage is TRBJ2-1; TRBD1 is a possible D gene (6 bases). This CDR3 has 16 amino acids. Germline-derived CDR1 and CDR2 are SGDLS and YYNGEE. Trimming stripped 2 bases from V and 0 bases from J, with 12 bases between. The CDR3 is CASSVTGLSSYNEQFF. The CDR3, as DNA: TGTGCCAGCAGCGTGACAGGTCTAAGCTCCTACAATGAGCAGTTCTTC. The variable domain in full, with the rest retrieved from reference TRBV9 and TRBJ2-1, is DSGVTQTPKHLITATGQRVTLRCSPRSGDLSVYWYQQSLDQGLQFLIQYYNGEERAKGNILERFSAQQFPDLHSELNLSSLELGDSALYFCASSVTGLSSYNEQFFGPGTRLTVL.

The chain joins TRBV7-8 to TRBJ2-7; maybe TRBD2 (6 bases). The germline V gene encodes CDR1 SGHVS and CDR2 FQNEAQ. The CDR3 consists of 14 residues. V lost 3 bases and J lost 0, with 9 bases in between. The CDR3 DNA reads TGTGCCAGCAGCTTTGTGGGGGGCTCCTACGAGCAGTACTTC. The encoded protein is CASSFVGGSYEQYF.

DNA of the CDR3: TGCGCCAGCAGCTCTTTGGGAGTTAGAGGTAACACCGGGGAGCTGTTTTTT. This translates into CASSSLGVRGNTGELFF. The chain has TRBV5-1 and TRBJ2-2; D possibly corresponds to TRBD2 (5 bases). The CDR3 is 17 amino acids. Between the trimmed V and J ends, which lost 3 bases and 2 bases, there was a span of 17 bases. In germline, CDR1 is SGHRS, CDR2 YFSETQ.

This sequence joins TRBV4-1 and TRBJ2-7; a possible D gene is TRBD1 (6 bases). Trimming took 8 bases from V and 4 from J, leaving 12 bases between them. The CDR3 extends over 12 amino acids. The V gene's germline CDR1 is MGHRA and CDR2 YSYEKL. The CDR3 DNA follows: TGCGCCAGCCGCGGGCAGGGGTACGAGCAGTACTTC. This translates into CASRGQGYEQYF.

This clone was detected a few times. The chain has TRBV15 and TRBJ2-5, with a tentative D call TRBD2 (6 bases). The V gene lost 2 bases and the J gene lost 3 bases, with 16 bases spanning the gap. Germline CDR1 and CDR2: LNHNV and YYDKDF (reference sequence). The CDR3 loop spans 16 amino acids. CDR3 region: CATSRRRAGRKETQYF. CDR3 DNA: TGTGCCACCAGCAGACGGCGTGCTGGGAGGAAAGAGACCCAGTACTTC.

The sample holds one count of this clone. The chain links TRBV19 to TRBJ1-5; D not certain. Per the germline V gene, CDR1 is LNHDA and CDR2 is SQIVND (reference sequence). The V end lost 2 bases, the J end lost 4 bases, and 3 bases lay between the germline ends. This CDR3 is 12 amino acids long. The CDR3 protein is CASSILNQPQHF. The CDR3 coding sequence is TGTGCCAGTAGTATACTAAATCAGCCCCAGCATTTT. Complete variable domain (other parts from reference TRBV19 and TRBJ1-5): DGGITQSPKYLFRKEGQNVTLSCEQNLNHDAMYWYRQDPGQGLRLIYYSQIVNDFQKGDIAEGYSVSREKKESFPLTVTSAQKNPTAFYLCASSILNQPQHFGDGTRLSIL.

The CDR3 here is CASSFYEAFF. As DNA, the CDR3 is TGTGCCAGCAGCTTTTATGAAGCTTTCTTT. The genes are TRBV7-9 and TRBJ1-1; D remains unclear. The CDR3 is 10 residues long. CDR1 and CDR2 (germline): SEHNR, FQNEAQ (reference sequence). The V and J ends lost 3 bases and 7 bases respectively, with 3 bases between them.

This chain joins TRBV7-9 and TRBJ2-1; maybe TRBD2 (6 bases). The CDR3 covers 18 residues. V lost 1 base and J lost 9, with 25 bases in between. In germline, CDR1 is SEHNR, CDR2 FQNEAQ (reference sequence). CDR3 coding DNA: TGTGCCAGCAGCTTAGTAAAAAATCGGTTAGCGGCGTCGGGTGAGCAGTTCTTC. Translation gives CASSLVKNRLAASGEQFF.

The CDR3 is CASSRLGTDTQYF. The CDR3 nucleotides read TGTGCCAGCAGCCGACTGGGCACAGATACGCAGTATTTT. V and J are TRBV6-4 and TRBJ2-3; D unresolved. Germline CDR1 MRHNA, CDR2 SNTAGT. V was clipped by 6 bases and J by 1 base, with 8 bases between them. This CDR3 spans 13 amino acids.

This clone appeared a few times. The chain links TRBV29-1 to TRBJ2-7; 10 positions agree with TRBD2. V trimming: 6 bases; J trimming: 3 bases; junction bases outside the gene matches: 8. CDR3 length: 14 amino acids. CDR1 SQVTM and CDR2 ANQGSEA come from the germline V gene. The CDR3, as DNA: TGCAGCGTGGCCGGACTAGCGGAATACTACGAGCAGTACTTC. Its translation: CSVAGLAEYYEQYF.

The chain employs TRBV5-6 and TRBJ2-2; 12 positions match TRBD2. The V and J ends lost 4 bases and 4 bases, in that order; junction bases with no gene match: 2. This CDR3 has 15 amino acids. CDR1 SGHDT and CDR2 YYEEEE come from the germline V gene. The CDR3 region has the DNA TGTGCCAGCAGCCTAGCGGGAGGGCGCACCGGGGAGCTGTTTTTT. Translation gives CASSLAGGRTGELFF.

This chain connects TRBV30 to TRBJ1-1; 9 bases are shared with TRBD1. The CDR3 totals 13 residues. The V segment lost 2 bases and the J segment 10 bases; nucleotides outside the gene matches: 8. Germline-derived CDR1 and CDR2 are GTSNPN and SVGIG (reference sequence). In DNA form, the CDR3 reads TGTGCCTGGAGTACGGGACAGGGAGATGTAGCTTTCTTT. Translation gives CAWSTGQGDVAFF.

V gene TRBV29-1 combines with J gene TRBJ2-1, with D possibly TRBD2 on 9 matching bases. This CDR3 has 18 amino acids. V lost 3 bases to trimming and J lost 2 bases, with 23 bases between them. Germline V CDR1 and CDR2: SQVTM, ANQGSEA. Here the CDR3 reads CSVDGQGLAGTPYNEQFF. In DNA form, the CDR3 reads TGCAGCGTTGACGGACAGGGCCTAGCGGGGACGCCCTACAATGAGCAGTTCTTC.

J is TRBJ2-3 and V is TRBV5-4; no definite D call. Germline CDR1 SGHNT, CDR2 YYREEE (reference sequence). This CDR3 region has 13 residues. The V end was cut by 0 bases, the J end by 6 bases, with 8 bases between. The chain's CDR3 is CASSLESWDTQYF. Written as DNA, the CDR3 is TGTGCCAGCAGCTTGGAGAGTTGGGATACGCAGTATTTT. Full variable domain (outside the CDR3, taken from reference TRBV5-4 and TRBJ2-3): ETGVTQSPTHLIKTRGQQVTLRCSSQSGHNTVSWYQQALGQGPQFIFQYYREEENGRGNFPPRFSGLQFPNYSSELNVNALELDDSALYLCASSLESWDTQYFGPGTRLTVL.

The V and J genes are TRBV7-2 and TRBJ2-1; D call uncertain. Trimming stripped 3 bases from V and 8 bases from J, with 20 bases between. CDR1 is SGHTA and CDR2 is FQGNSA in the germline V gene. The CDR3 consists of 16 residues. CDR3 amino acids: CASSLRDSSWVDEQFF. CDR3 DNA sequence: TGTGCCAGCAGCTTGAGAGACTCCTCCTGGGTGGATGAGCAGTTCTTC.

The rearrangement uses TRBV5-1 and TRBJ2-3; TRBD1 matches at 7 bases. The germline V gene has CDR1 SGHRS and CDR2 YFSETQ. The CDR3 is made up of 12 amino acids. V shed 2 bases and J 13 bases; nucleotides not matched to a gene: 7. CDR3 amino acids: CASSFTGESEYF. As DNA, the CDR3 is TGCGCCAGCAGCTTCACAGGGGAATCGGAGTATTTT.

The chain has TRBV28 and TRBJ2-7; TRBD2 agrees at 7 bases. The germline CDR1 and CDR2 sequences are MDHEN and SYDVKM. V shed 6 bases and J 4 bases; nucleotides not matched to a gene: 15. CDR3 size: 16 residues. CDR3: CASSSTPSAGGYEQYF. CDR3 DNA sequence: TGTGCCAGCAGCTCGACCCCTAGCGCCGGGGGGTACGAGCAGTACTTC.

V gene TRBV13 combines with J gene TRBJ2-7; 9 bases are a match to TRBD1. This CDR3 comprises 13 residues. Unmatched junction bases numbered 3, after V lost 4 bases and J lost 5 bases. Germline CDR1 reads PRHDT; CDR2 reads FYEKMQ (reference sequence). The CDR3 loop is CASSWTGDHEQYF. The DNA of the CDR3 is TGTGCCAGCAGCTGGACAGGGGACCACGAGCAGTACTTC.

This sequence joins TRBV7-9 and TRBJ2-7, with D possibly being TRBD1 (6 bases). The CDR3 covers 14 residues. Between the trimmed V and J ends, which lost 6 bases and 4 bases, there was a span of 16 bases. Per the germline V gene, CDR1 is SEHNR and CDR2 is FQNEAQ (reference sequence). CDR3 DNA sequence: TGTGCCAGCAGGCCTACAGGGTCAGATTACGAGCAGTACTTC. It is translated as CASRPTGSDYEQYF.

In its sample, this clone was seen once. The gene calls are TRBV4-3 and TRBJ2-7; D might be TRBD1 (5 bases). V was shortened by 5 bases and J by 3 bases, with 17 bases between the two germline ends. Germline V lookup: CDR1 LGHNA, CDR2 YSLEER. The CDR3 loop spans 15 amino acids. The CDR3 coding sequence is TGCGCCAGCAGCGCCACTTTGGACATATTCTACGAGCAGTACTTC. This codes for CASSATLDIFYEQYF.

This clone has a single count. This rearrangement joins TRBV11-2 to TRBJ2-7; no clear D gene. Trimming left V 5 bases short and J 12 bases short, with 29 bases between. Germline values: CDR1 SGHAT, CDR2 FQNNGV. This CDR3 is built from 16 residues. CDR3 sequence: CASSIFTVVPTAERYF. The CDR3 DNA follows: TGTGCCAGCAGCATATTCACCGTAGTCCCCACAGCCGAACGGTACTTC.

In its sample, this clone was seen once. This sequence joins TRBV7-2 and TRBJ2-1; 10 positions agree with TRBD2. CDR3 length equals 15 residues. Germline CDR1 is SGHTA and CDR2 is FQGNSA. Germline trimming cut 11 bases from V and 0 bases from J; bases unmatched to any gene: 7. As DNA, the CDR3 is TGTGCCGGGGGTCTAGCGGGAGCCTCCTACAATGAGCAGTTCTTC. The encoded protein is CAGGLAGASYNEQFF.

This clone occurred a few times. The genes are TRBV30 and TRBJ2-7; 9 positions match TRBD2. The length of the CDR3 is 15 residues. The germline V gene has CDR1 GTSNPN and CDR2 SVGIG (reference sequence). Germline trimming cut 5 bases from V and 9 bases from J; bases unmatched to any gene: 17. The CDR3 is CAWAGGLAGRVAQYF. CDR3 nucleotide sequence: TGTGCCTGGGCCGGTGGGCTAGCGGGGCGAGTGGCGCAGTACTTC. Full variable domain (rest looked up from reference TRBV30 and TRBJ2-7): SQTIHQWPATLVQPVGSPLSLECTVEGTSNPNLYWYRQAAGRGLQLLFYSVGIGQISSEVPQNLSASRPQDRQFILSSKKLLLSDSGFYLCAWAGGLAGRVAQYFGPGTRLTVT.